This T cell receptor (beta chain) was profiled in a study of cytomegalovirus exposure and HLA in healthy donors. Overall study findings and caveats: The study put 150 to 200 TCR beta chains on its list as cytomegalovirus-associated. For cytomegalovirus status, the classifier reportedly gave diagnoses with high specificity and sensitivity.

The table lists this clone with a count of one. The antigen is not known. Clones were read by immunoSEQ multiplex PCR, and TCRdb kept only the in-frame ones, dropping some. The sample records more than 90,000 clones, around 88% being singletons. Germline CDR1 is SEHNR and CDR2 is FQNEAQ (reference sequence). Trimming removed 2 bases from V and 5 bases from J, with 10 bases in between. The CDR3 length is 13 residues. Material for sequencing was PBMCs. This receptor was obtained from a man aged 18 to 29 in good health and CMV-seronegative. The chain is built from TRBV7-9 and TRBJ2-7; D remains ambiguous. The CDR3 spells CASSLSPSNEQYF. CDR3 bases: TGTGCCAGCAGCTTATCCCCCAGTAACGAGCAGTACTTC.